Listed here are 25 T cell receptor beta chains from one sample, sequenced in a study of cytomegalovirus exposure and HLA in healthy donors. The PCR was carried out with 60 Vbeta primers and 13 Jbeta primers. Libraries were prepared by immunoSEQ multiplex PCR; TCRdb keeps only in-frame clonotypes and omits some of them. The sample has about 190,000 clones; over 80% are singletons. Source material: PBMCs. The source is a boy younger than 10 in good health and CMV-seronegative.

The chain employs TRBV12-5 and TRBJ2-7; tentatively, D is TRBD2 (6 bases). Per germline, CDR1 LGHNT and CDR2 FRNRAP. The CDR3 sequence is 14 residues long. V was shortened by 5 bases and J by 1 base, with 12 bases between the two germline ends. The CDR3 is CASGPFSGSYEQYF. The CDR3 region has the DNA TGTGCTAGTGGTCCCTTTAGCGGATCCTACGAGCAGTACTTC.

This chain uses TRBV19 with TRBJ1-1; perhaps TRBD1 as D (5 bases). The V end lost 5 bases, the J end lost 0 bases, and 13 bases lay between the germline ends. Germline V gives CDR1 LNHDA, CDR2 SQIVND (reference sequence). The length of the CDR3 is 15 residues. CDR3: CASSLRDSLNTEAFF. CDR3 sequence (DNA): TGTGCCAGTAGTCTGCGGGACTCCCTGAACACTGAAGCTTTCTTT.

The rearrangement uses TRBV10-2 and TRBJ2-3; the D is unclear. Germline V CDR1 and CDR2: WSHSY, SAAADI. The CDR3 has 11 amino acids. The V and J ends lost 8 bases and 8 bases respectively, with 11 bases between them. In DNA, the CDR3 is TGCGCCAGCTCTTCGAGTTCTACGCAGTATTTT. It codes for CASSSSSTQYF.

This chain uses TRBV7-6 with TRBJ1-5; 10 nucleotides line up with TRBD1. This CDR3 region has 15 residues. The germline CDR1 and CDR2 sequences are SGHVS and FNYEAQ. Trimming took 5 bases from V and 3 from J; bases not matched to a gene: 4. In DNA, the CDR3 is TGTGCCAGCAGCGCGGGACAGGGGAACAATCAGCCCCAGCATTTT. Translation gives CASSAGQGNNQPQHF.

The CDR3 DNA reads as TGTGCCAGCAGCTTATCCCCCGCAGAGGGTTCACCCCTCCACTTT. Protein product: CASSLSPAEGSPLHF. V is TRBV7-6 and J is TRBJ1-6, with D uncertain. Germline V gene lookup returns CDR1 SGHVS and CDR2 FNYEAQ. This CDR3 spans 15 amino acids. Trimming removed 2 bases at V and 9 bases at J, with 14 bases between.

For the CDR3, the DNA is TGTGCCAGCAGCTTCAGCGGTCCCACAGATACGCAGTATTTT. Translation: CASSFSGPTDTQYF. This chain joins TRBV5-5 and TRBJ2-3; maybe TRBD2 (5 bases). The germline V gene has CDR1 SGHKS and CDR2 YYEKEE (reference sequence). V lost 2 bases and J lost 2, with 9 bases in between. This CDR3 comprises 14 residues.

The chain uses TRBV6-5 and TRBJ2-3; TRBD1 might be the D (6 bases). This CDR3 region has 13 residues. Germline V CDR1 and CDR2: MNHEY, SVGAGI. V dropped 8 bases and J dropped 5 bases, with 14 bases sitting between them. The CDR3 region is CASARGRGDTQYF. The CDR3 DNA is TGTGCCAGCGCACGGGGCAGGGGAGATACGCAGTATTTT.

The rearrangement links TRBV19 to TRBJ2-1; 8 bases are shared with TRBD1. CDR3 size: 16 residues. Germline loops: CDR1 LNHDA, CDR2 SQIVND (reference sequence). Trimming removed 1 base from V and 1 base from J; junction bases left unmatched: 3. CDR3 bases: TGTGCCAGTAGTATAGGACAGGGGCGGTCCTACAATGAGCAGTTCTTC. Residues: CASSIGQGRSYNEQFF.

The chain combines TRBV5-1 with TRBJ1-4, with D possibly being TRBD1 (6 bases). With 2 bases removed from V and 7 bases from J, the gap between germline ends came to 12 bases. The germline V gene encodes CDR1 SGHRS and CDR2 YFSETQ. CDR3 length equals 14 residues. CDR3 protein: CASSLSTGGEKLFF. In DNA, the CDR3 is TGCGCCAGCAGCTTATCGACAGGTGGTGAAAAACTGTTTTTT.

This clone has just one count. The J gene is TRBJ2-7, the V gene TRBV7-9; a possible D gene is TRBD2 (5 bases). Germline V gives CDR1 SEHNR, CDR2 FQNEAQ (reference sequence). The V and J ends lost 2 bases and 0 bases respectively, with 8 bases between them. This CDR3 has 14 amino acids. This CDR3 reads CASSLPGSSYEQYF. The CDR3 region has the DNA TGTGCCAGCAGCTTACCGGGGAGCTCCTACGAGCAGTACTTC.

The chain uses TRBV11-2 and TRBJ1-6; no clear D. Germline CDR1 and CDR2: SGHAT and FQNNGV. The CDR3 is 15 amino acids. V lost 5 bases, J lost 4 bases, and 12 bases lay in between. CDR3 bases: TGTGCCAGCAGCCATGACCGGACTTATAATTCACCCCTCCACTTT. As protein: CASSHDRTYNSPLHF.

The genes are TRBV2 and TRBJ2-6; the match to TRBD1 covers 7 bases. Trimming at V came to 5 bases and at J to 4 bases, leaving 5 bases not matched to a gene. Germline lookup yields CDR1 SNHLY and CDR2 FYNNEI. CDR3 length: 15 residues. Written as DNA, the CDR3 is TGTGCCAGCAGTCAAAGGGGGCCCGGGGCCAACGTCCTGACTTTC. Translated, it gives CASSQRGPGANVLTF.

The gene calls are TRBV5-8 and TRBJ1-2; tentatively, D is TRBD1 (5 bases). The CDR3 loop spans 13 amino acids. The V end was cut by 1 base, the J end by 3 bases, with 7 bases between. CDR1 SGHTS and CDR2 YDEGEE come from the germline V gene. In DNA form, the CDR3 reads TGTGCCAGCAGCTTGAAACAGGACTATGGCTACACCTTC. Its protein is CASSLKQDYGYTF.

The chain combines TRBV19 with TRBJ1-5; the match to TRBD1 covers 7 bases. The germline V gene encodes CDR1 LNHDA and CDR2 SQIVND (reference sequence). After removal of 4 bases from V and 5 bases from J, the junction contained 11 bases not matched to a gene. The CDR3 has 16 amino acids. The CDR3 DNA reads as TGTGCCAGTAGTACAACAAGGACAGGCCTTTATCAGCCCCAGCATTTT. This codes for CASSTTRTGLYQPQHF.

The V gene is TRBV11-2, the J gene TRBJ2-3; D gene unclear. CDR1 and CDR2 from the germline V gene are SGHAT and FQNNGV. Trimming removed 1 base at V and 2 bases at J, with 10 bases between. The CDR3 totals 15 residues. DNA of the CDR3: TGTGCCAGCAGCTTAGGGGCTTCTACCACAGATACGCAGTATTTT. It specifies CASSLGASTTDTQYF.

V gene TRBV19 combines with J gene TRBJ1-5, with TRBD1 matching over 7 bases. The germline CDR1 and CDR2 sequences are LNHDA and SQIVND (reference sequence). This CDR3 has 13 amino acids. Losses at the gene ends were 5 bases for V and 6 bases for J; bases not matched to a gene: 4. The DNA for the CDR3 is TGTGCCAGTAGTGTCTACAGGGGTCAGCCCCAGCATTTT. Its protein product is CASSVYRGQPQHF. The full variable domain, completed using reference TRBV19 and TRBJ1-5, is DGGITQSPKYLFRKEGQNVTLSCEQNLNHDAMYWYRQDPGQGLRLIYYSQIVNDFQKGDIAEGYSVSREKKESFPLTVTSAQKNPTAFYLCASSVYRGQPQHFGDGTRLSIL.

The chain employs TRBV30 and TRBJ2-1; a weak D match, TRBD2 (6 bases). Germline V CDR1 and CDR2: GTSNPN, SVGIG (reference sequence). The V end lost 6 bases, the J end lost 0 bases, and 15 bases lay between the germline ends. The CDR3 runs 15 residues. The CDR3 DNA is TGTGCCTGTTCAATCGGAGGGCCCTCCTACAATGAGCAGTTCTTC. Its translation: CACSIGGPSYNEQFF.

This rearrangement joins TRBV4-2 to TRBJ1-3, with 8 bases lining up with TRBD1. The CDR3 is 17 residues long. CDR1 and CDR2 from the germline V gene are LGHNA and YNFKEQ. The V and J ends lost 4 bases and 2 bases, in that order; junction bases with no gene match: 10. CDR3 in DNA: TGTGCCAGCAGCCCCCGGACAGGGTCTGTGGCTGGAAACACCATATATTTT. Protein sequence: CASSPRTGSVAGNTIYF.

The chain combines TRBV13 with TRBJ2-1; tentative D call: TRBD1 (6 bases). Germline V gene lookup returns CDR1 PRHDT and CDR2 FYEKMQ (reference sequence). V was clipped by 1 base and J by 8 bases, with 21 bases between them. CDR3 length equals 17 residues. The chain's CDR3 is CASSLARTDPGQYEQFF. CDR3 nucleotides: TGTGCCAGCAGCTTAGCCCGGACAGATCCGGGACAATATGAGCAGTTCTTC. Looking up the rest from reference TRBV13 and TRBJ2-1 gives the full variable domain: AAGVIQSPRHLIKEKRETATLKCYPIPRHDTVYWYQQGPGQDPQFLISFYEKMQSDKGSIPDRFSAQQFSDYHSELNMSSLELGDSALYFCASSLARTDPGQYEQFFGPGTRLTVL.

The chain links TRBV9 to TRBJ2-1; D possibly corresponds to TRBD1 (5 bases). Trimming shortened V by 3 bases and J by 5 bases, and 15 bases separated the two germline ends. This CDR3 region has 15 residues. The germline V gene encodes CDR1 SGDLS and CDR2 YYNGEE. The CDR3: CASSEGAGKHNEQFF. The CDR3 bases are TGTGCCAGCAGCGAGGGTGCAGGGAAGCACAATGAGCAGTTCTTC.

This chain uses TRBV5-6 with TRBJ2-6, with 10 bases fitting TRBD1. The V and J ends lost 0 bases and 0 bases, in that order; junction bases with no gene match: 3. There are 18 residues in the CDR3. CDR1 SGHDT and CDR2 YYEEEE come from the germline V gene. CDR3 coding DNA: TGTGCCAGCAGCTTGGTGACAGGGGGCCGCTCTGGGGCCAACGTCCTGACTTTC. Its translation: CASSLVTGGRSGANVLTF.

The rearrangement uses TRBV30 and TRBJ2-2; D possibly corresponds to TRBD1 (7 bases). Germline CDR1 GTSNPN, CDR2 SVGIG (reference sequence). CDR3 size: 15 residues. V gave up 4 bases and J gave up 4 bases, with 16 bases separating them. CDR3 in amino acids: CAWTPGGRITGELFF. The CDR3 coding sequence is TGTGCCTGGACCCCAGGGGGGCGGATCACCGGGGAGCTGTTTTTT.

The rearrangement links TRBV6-5 to TRBJ2-3; tentative D call: TRBD1 (5 bases). CDR3 size: 13 residues. Trimming took 2 bases from V and 2 from J, leaving 5 bases between them. The germline gives CDR1 MNHEY, CDR2 SVGAGI. CDR3 residues: CASSYGATDTQYF. In DNA form, the CDR3 reads TGTGCCAGCAGTTACGGGGCCACAGATACGCAGTATTTT.

The chain is built from TRBV27 and TRBJ1-3; D is undetermined. Trimming removed 1 base from V and 3 bases from J, with 10 bases in between. Germline V gene lookup returns CDR1 MNHEY and CDR2 SMNVEV (reference sequence). CDR3 length: 15 amino acids. CDR3: CASSLYGDDGNTIYF. CDR3 in DNA: TGTGCCAGCAGTTTATACGGGGATGATGGAAACACCATATATTTT.

The chain recombines TRBV10-3 with TRBJ1-1; possibly TRBD1 for D (5 bases). CDR3 length: 13 residues. V lost 2 bases to trimming and J lost 4 bases, with 8 bases between them. In germline, CDR1 is ENHRY, CDR2 SYGVKD. The CDR3 DNA reads TGTGCCATCAGTGAGCAGGGAGGCACTGAAGCTTTCTTT. It translates to CAISEQGGTEAFF.